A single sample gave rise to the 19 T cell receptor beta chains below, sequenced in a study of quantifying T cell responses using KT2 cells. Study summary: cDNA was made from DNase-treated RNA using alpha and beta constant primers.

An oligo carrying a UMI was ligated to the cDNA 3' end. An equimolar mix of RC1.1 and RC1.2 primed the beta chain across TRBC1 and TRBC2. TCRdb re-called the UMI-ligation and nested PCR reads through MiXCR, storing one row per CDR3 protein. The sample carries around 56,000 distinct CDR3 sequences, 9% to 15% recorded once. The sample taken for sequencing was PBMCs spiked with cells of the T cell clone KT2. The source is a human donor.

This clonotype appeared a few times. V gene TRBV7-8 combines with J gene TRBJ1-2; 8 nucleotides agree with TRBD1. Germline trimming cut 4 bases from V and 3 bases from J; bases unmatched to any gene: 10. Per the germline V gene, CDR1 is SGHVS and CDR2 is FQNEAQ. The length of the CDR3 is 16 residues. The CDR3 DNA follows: TGTGCCAGCAGCTACCACCGGGACAGGTCGTACTATGGCTACACCTTC. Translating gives CASSYHRDRSYYGYTF.

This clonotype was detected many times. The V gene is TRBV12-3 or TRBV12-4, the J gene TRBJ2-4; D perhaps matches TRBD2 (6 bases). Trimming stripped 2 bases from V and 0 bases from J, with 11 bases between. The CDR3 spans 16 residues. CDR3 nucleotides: TGTGCCAGCAGTTTAATGCAGGGACTAGCCAAAAACATTCAGTACTTC. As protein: CASSLMQGLAKNIQYF.

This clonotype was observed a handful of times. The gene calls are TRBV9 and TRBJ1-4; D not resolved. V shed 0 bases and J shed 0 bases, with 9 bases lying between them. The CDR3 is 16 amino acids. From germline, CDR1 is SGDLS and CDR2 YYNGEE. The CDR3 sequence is CASSVEPGTTNEKLFF. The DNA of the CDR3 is TGTGCCAGCAGCGTAGAGCCAGGCACAACTAATGAAAAACTGTTTTTT.

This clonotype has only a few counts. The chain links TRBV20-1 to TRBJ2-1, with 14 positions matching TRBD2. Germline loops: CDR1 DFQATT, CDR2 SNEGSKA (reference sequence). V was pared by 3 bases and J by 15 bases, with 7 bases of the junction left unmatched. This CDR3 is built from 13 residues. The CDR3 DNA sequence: TGCAGTGCTAGTATGACTAGCGGGAGGGGGGGGTTCTTC. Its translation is CSASMTSGRGGFF.

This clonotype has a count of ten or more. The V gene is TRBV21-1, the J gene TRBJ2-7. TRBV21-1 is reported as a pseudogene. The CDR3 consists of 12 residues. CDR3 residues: CASSKANYEQYF. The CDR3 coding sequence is TGTGCCAGCAGCAAAGCCAACTACGAGCAGTACTTC.

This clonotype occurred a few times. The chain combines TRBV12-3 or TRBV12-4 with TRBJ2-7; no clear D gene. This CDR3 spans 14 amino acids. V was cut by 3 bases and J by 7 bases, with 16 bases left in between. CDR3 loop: CASSLKARTGEQYF. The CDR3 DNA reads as TGTGCCAGCAGTTTGAAAGCCCGGACGGGTGAGCAGTACTTC.

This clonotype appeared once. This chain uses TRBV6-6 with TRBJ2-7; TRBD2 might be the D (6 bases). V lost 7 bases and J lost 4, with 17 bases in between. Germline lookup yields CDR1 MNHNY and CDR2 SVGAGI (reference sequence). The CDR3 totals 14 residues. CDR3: CASTNGRSGYEQYF. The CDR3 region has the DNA TGTGCCAGCACCAACGGCAGGAGCGGGTACGAGCAGTACTTC.

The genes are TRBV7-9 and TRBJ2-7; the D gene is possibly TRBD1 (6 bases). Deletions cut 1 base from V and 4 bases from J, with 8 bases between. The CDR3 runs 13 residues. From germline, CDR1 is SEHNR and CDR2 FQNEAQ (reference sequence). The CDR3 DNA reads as TGTGCCAGCAGCTTAGATCAGGGGTACGAGCAGTACTTC. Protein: CASSLDQGYEQYF. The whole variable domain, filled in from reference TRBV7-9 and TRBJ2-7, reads DTGVSQNPRHKITKRGQNVTFRCDPISEHNRLYWYRQTLGQGPEFLTYFQNEAQLEKSRLLSDRFSAERPKGSFSTLEIQRTEQGDSAMYLCASSLDQGYEQYFGPGTRLTVT.

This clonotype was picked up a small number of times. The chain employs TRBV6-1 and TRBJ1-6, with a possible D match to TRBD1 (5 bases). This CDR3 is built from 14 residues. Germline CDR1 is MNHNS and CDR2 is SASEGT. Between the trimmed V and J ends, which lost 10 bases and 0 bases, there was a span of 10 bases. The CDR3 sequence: CANSGSSYNSPLHF. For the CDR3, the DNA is TGTGCCAACTCAGGGAGCTCCTATAATTCACCCCTCCACTTT.

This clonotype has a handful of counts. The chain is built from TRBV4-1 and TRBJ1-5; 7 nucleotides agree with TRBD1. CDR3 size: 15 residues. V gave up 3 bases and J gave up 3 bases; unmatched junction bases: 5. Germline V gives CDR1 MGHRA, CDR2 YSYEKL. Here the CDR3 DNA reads TGCGCCAGCAGCCATGGTGACAGGGACAATCAGCCCCAGCATTTT. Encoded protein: CASSHGDRDNQPQHF.

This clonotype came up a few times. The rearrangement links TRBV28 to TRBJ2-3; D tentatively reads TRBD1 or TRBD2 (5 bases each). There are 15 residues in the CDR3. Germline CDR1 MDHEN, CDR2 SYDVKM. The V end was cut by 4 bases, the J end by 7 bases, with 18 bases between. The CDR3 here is CASSSLGGGPYTQYF. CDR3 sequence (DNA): TGTGCCAGCAGTTCCCTCGGTGGGGGACCGTATACGCAGTATTTT.

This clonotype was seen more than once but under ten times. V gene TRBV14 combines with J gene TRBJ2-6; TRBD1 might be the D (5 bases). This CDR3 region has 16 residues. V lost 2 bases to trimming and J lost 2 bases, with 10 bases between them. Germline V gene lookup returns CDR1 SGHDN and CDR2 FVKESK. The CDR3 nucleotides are TGTGCCAGCAGCCAATTAGGGGTGACTGGGGCCAACGTCCTGACTTTC. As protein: CASSQLGVTGANVLTF.

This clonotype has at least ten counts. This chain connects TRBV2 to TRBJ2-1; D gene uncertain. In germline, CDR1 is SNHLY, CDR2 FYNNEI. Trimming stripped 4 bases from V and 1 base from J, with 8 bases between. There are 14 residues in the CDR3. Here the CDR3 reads CASSGPGSYNEQFF. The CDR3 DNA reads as TGTGCCAGCAGTGGCCCCGGGTCCTACAATGAGCAGTTCTTC.

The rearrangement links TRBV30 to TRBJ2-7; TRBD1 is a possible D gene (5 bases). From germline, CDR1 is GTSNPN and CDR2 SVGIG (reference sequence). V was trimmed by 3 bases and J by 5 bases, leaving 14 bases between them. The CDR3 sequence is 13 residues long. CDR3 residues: CAWSPNQGHEQYF. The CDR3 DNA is TGTGCCTGGAGCCCCAACCAGGGCCACGAGCAGTACTTC.

CDR3 nucleotides: TGCAGTGCTAGAGGAGATCCTAGCGGGGGAAGACAAGAGACCCAGTACTTC. The encoded protein is CSARGDPSGGRQETQYF. This chain uses TRBV20-1 with TRBJ2-5, with TRBD2 matching over 10 bases. CDR1 and CDR2 (germline): DFQATT, SNEGSKA (reference sequence). V lost 1 base to trimming and J lost 2 bases; unmatched junction nucleotides: 10. The CDR3 has 17 amino acids.

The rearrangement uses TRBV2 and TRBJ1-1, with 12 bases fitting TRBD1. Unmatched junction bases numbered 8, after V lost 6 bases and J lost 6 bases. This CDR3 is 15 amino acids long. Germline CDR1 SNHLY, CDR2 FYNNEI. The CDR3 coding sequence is TGTGCCAGCAGCCCCGACCGGGACAGGGGGCCTGAAGCTTTCTTT. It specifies CASSPDRDRGPEAFF.

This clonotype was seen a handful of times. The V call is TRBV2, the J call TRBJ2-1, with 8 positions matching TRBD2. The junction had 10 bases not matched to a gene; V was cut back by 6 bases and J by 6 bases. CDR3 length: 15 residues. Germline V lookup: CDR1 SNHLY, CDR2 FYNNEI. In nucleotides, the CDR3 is TGTGCCAGCAGGGCAGGACTAGCAAGCTCCAATGAGCAGTTCTTC. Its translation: CASRAGLASSNEQFF.

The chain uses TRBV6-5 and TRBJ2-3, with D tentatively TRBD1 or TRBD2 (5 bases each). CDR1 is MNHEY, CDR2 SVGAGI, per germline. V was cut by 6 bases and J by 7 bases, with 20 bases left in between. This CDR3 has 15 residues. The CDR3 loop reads CASSPSGTSHYTQYF. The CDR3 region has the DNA TGTGCCAGCAGCCCGTCCGGGACGAGTCACTATACGCAGTATTTT.

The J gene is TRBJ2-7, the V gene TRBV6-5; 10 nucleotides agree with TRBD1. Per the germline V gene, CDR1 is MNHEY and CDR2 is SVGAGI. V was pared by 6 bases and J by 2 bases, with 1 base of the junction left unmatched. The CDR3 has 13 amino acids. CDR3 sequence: CASRGQGAYEQYF. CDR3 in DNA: TGTGCCAGCAGAGGACAGGGGGCCTACGAGCAGTACTTC.